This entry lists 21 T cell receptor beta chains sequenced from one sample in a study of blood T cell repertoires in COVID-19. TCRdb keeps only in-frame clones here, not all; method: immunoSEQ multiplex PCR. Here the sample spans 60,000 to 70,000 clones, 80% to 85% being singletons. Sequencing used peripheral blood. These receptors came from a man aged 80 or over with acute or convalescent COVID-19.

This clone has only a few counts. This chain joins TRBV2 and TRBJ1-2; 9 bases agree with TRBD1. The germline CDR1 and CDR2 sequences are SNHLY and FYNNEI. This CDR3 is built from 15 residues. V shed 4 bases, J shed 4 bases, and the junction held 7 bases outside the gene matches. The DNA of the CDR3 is TGTGCCAGCAGTGGGGGACAGGGAATGGGCTATGGCTACACCTTC. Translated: CASSGGQGMGYGYTF.

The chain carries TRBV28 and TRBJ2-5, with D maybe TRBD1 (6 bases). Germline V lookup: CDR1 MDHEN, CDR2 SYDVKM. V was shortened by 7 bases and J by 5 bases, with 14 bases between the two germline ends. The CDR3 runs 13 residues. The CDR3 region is CASKAGAEETQYF. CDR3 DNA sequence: TGTGCCAGCAAAGCAGGGGCTGAGGAGACCCAGTACTTC.

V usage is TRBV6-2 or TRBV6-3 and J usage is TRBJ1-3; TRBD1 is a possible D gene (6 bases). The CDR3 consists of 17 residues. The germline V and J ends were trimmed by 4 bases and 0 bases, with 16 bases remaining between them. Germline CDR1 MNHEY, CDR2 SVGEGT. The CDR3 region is CASSSDRGRGSGNTIYF. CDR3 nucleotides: TGTGCCAGCAGTTCGGACCGAGGCAGGGGCTCTGGAAACACCATATATTTT.

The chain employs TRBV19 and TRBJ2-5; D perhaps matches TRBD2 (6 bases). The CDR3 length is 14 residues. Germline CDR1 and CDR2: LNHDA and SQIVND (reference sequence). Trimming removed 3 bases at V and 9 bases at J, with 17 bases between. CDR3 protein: CASSIEAGGGAQYF. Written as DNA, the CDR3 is TGTGCCAGTAGTATTGAGGCCGGCGGCGGGGCCCAGTACTTC.

The CDR3 region is CASSSVGRSSEQFF. CDR3 DNA sequence: TGTGCCAGCAGCTCAGTGGGCCGATCCAGTGAGCAGTTCTTC. The chain recombines TRBV5-5 with TRBJ2-1; D uncertain. V dropped 3 bases and J dropped 9 bases, with 16 bases sitting between them. CDR3 length equals 14 residues. Germline-derived CDR1 and CDR2 are SGHKS and YYEKEE (reference sequence).

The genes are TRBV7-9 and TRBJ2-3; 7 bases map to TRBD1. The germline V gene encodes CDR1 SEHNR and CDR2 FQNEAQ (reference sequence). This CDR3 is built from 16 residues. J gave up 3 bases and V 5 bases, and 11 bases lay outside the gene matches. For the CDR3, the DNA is TGTGCCAGCAGCCCGAGTGACAGGGTGGGAACAGATACGCAGTATTTT. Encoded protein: CASSPSDRVGTDTQYF. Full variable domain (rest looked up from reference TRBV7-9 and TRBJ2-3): DTGVSQNPRHKITKRGQNVTFRCDPISEHNRLYWYRQTLGQGPEFLTYFQNEAQLEKSRLLSDRFSAERPKGSFSTLEIQRTEQGDSAMYLCASSPSDRVGTDTQYFGPGTRLTVL.

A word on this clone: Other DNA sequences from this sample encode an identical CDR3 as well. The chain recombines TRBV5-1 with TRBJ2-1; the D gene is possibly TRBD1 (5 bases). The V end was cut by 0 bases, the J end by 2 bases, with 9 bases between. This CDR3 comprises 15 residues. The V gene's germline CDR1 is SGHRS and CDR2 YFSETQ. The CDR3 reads CASSLGQGTYNEQFF. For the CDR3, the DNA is TGCGCCAGCAGCTTGGGGCAGGGCACCTACAATGAGCAGTTCTTC. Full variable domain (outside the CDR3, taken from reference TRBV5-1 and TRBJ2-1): KAGVTQTPRYLIKTRGQQVTLSCSPISGHRSVSWYQQTPGQGLQFLFEYFSETQRNKGNFPGRFSGRQFSNSRSEMNVSTLELGDSALYLCASSLGQGTYNEQFFGPGTRLTVL.

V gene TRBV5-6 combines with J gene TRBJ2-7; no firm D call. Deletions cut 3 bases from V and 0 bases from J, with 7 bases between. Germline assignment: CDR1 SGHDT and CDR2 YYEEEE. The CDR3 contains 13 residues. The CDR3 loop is CASSSGFSYEQYF. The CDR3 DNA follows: TGTGCCAGCAGCTCCGGGTTCTCCTACGAGCAGTACTTC.

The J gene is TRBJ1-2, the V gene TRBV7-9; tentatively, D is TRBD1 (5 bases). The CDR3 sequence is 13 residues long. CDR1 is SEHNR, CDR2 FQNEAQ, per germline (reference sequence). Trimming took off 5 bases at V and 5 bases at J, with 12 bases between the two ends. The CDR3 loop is CASSPWGVYGYTF. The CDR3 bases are TGTGCCAGCAGCCCCTGGGGGGTATATGGCTACACCTTC. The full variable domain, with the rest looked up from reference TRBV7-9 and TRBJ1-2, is DTGVSQNPRHKITKRGQNVTFRCDPISEHNRLYWYRQTLGQGPEFLTYFQNEAQLEKSRLLSDRFSAERPKGSFSTLEIQRTEQGDSAMYLCASSPWGVYGYTFGSGTRLTVV.

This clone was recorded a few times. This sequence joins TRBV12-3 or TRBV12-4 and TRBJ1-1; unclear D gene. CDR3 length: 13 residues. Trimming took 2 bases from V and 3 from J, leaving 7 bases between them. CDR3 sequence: CASSLTSYTEAFF. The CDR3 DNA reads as TGTGCCAGCAGTTTAACGAGCTACACTGAAGCTTTCTTT.

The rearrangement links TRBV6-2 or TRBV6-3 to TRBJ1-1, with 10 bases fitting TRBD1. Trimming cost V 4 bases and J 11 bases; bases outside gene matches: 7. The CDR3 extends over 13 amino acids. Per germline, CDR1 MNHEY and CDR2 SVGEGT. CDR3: CASSFDRGQVAFF. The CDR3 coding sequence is TGTGCCAGCAGTTTTGACAGGGGGCAGGTGGCTTTCTTT.

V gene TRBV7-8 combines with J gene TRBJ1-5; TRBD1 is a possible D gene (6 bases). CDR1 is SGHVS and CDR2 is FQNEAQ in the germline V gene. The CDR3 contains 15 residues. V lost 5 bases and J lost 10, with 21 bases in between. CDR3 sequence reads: CASSPRRDMLFPQHF. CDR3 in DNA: TGTGCCAGCAGCCCCCGCCGGGACATGCTCTTCCCCCAGCATTTT.

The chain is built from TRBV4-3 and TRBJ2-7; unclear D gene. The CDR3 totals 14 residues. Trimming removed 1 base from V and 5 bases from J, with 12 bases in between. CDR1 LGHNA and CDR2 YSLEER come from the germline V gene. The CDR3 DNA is TGCGCCAGCAGCCAAGTTTCACGCGCGGACGAGCAGTACTTC. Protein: CASSQVSRADEQYF.

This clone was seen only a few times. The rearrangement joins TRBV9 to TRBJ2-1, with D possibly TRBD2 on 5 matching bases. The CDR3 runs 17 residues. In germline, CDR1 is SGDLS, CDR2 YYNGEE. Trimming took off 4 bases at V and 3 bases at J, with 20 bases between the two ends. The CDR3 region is CASSPRGGRDRYNEQFF. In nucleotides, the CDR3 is TGTGCCAGCAGCCCTCGCGGTGGGAGAGATCGCTACAATGAGCAGTTCTTC.

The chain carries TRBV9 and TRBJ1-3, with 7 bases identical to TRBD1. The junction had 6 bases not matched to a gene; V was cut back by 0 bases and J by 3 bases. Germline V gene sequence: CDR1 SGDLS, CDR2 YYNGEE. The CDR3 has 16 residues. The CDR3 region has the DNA TGTGCCAGCAGCGTAGGAGTGACAGGGAGTGGAAACACCATATATTTT. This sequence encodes CASSVGVTGSGNTIYF.

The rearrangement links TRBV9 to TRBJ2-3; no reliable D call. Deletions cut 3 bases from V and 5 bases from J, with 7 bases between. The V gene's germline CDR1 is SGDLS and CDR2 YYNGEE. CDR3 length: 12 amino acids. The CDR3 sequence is CASSATGDTQYF. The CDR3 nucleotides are TGTGCCAGCAGCGCCACGGGAGATACGCAGTATTTT. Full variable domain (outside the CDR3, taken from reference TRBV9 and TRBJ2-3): DSGVTQTPKHLITATGQRVTLRCSPRSGDLSVYWYQQSLDQGLQFLIQYYNGEERAKGNILERFSAQQFPDLHSELNLSSLELGDSALYFCASSATGDTQYFGPGTRLTVL.

This CDR3 is CAISTGGSSGNTIYF. DNA for the CDR3: TGTGCCATCAGTACAGGGGGGAGCTCTGGAAACACCATATATTTT. This chain joins TRBV10-3 and TRBJ1-3; TRBD1 aligns across 8 bases. Germline V gene lookup returns CDR1 ENHRY and CDR2 SYGVKD. Germline trimming cut 5 bases from V and 0 bases from J; bases unmatched to any gene: 3. This CDR3 contains 15 residues.

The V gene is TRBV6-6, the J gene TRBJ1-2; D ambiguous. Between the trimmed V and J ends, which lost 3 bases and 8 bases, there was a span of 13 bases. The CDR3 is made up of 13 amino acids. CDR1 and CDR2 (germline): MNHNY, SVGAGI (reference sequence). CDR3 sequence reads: CASSYSGKAGYTF. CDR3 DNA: TGTGCCAGCAGTTATTCGGGGAAGGCCGGCTACACCTTC.

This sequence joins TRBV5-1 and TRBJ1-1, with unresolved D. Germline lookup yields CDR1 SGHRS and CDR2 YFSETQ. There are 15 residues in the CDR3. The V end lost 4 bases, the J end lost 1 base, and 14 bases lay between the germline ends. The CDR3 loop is CASSLWVGENTEAFF. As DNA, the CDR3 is TGCGCCAGCAGCCTTTGGGTGGGAGAGAACACTGAAGCTTTCTTT.

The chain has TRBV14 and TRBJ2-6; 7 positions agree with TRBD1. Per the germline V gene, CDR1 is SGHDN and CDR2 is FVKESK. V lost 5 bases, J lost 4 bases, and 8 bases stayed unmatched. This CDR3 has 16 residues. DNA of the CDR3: TGTGCCAGCAGCTCCGGGTTAGGGGGCGGGGCCAACGTCCTGACTTTC. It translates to CASSSGLGGGANVLTF.

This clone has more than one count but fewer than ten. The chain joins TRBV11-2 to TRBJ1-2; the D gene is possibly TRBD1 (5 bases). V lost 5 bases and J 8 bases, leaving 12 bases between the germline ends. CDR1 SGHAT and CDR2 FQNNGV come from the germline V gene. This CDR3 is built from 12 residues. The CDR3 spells CASSRSGGGYTF. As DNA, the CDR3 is TGTGCCAGCAGCCGGTCGGGGGGAGGCTACACCTTC. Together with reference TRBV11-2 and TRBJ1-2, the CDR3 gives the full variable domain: EAGVAQSPRYKIIEKRQSVAFWCNPISGHATLYWYQQILGQGPKLLIQFQNNGVVDDSQLPKDRFSAERLKGVDSTLKIQPAKLEDSAVYLCASSRSGGGYTFGSGTRLTVV.